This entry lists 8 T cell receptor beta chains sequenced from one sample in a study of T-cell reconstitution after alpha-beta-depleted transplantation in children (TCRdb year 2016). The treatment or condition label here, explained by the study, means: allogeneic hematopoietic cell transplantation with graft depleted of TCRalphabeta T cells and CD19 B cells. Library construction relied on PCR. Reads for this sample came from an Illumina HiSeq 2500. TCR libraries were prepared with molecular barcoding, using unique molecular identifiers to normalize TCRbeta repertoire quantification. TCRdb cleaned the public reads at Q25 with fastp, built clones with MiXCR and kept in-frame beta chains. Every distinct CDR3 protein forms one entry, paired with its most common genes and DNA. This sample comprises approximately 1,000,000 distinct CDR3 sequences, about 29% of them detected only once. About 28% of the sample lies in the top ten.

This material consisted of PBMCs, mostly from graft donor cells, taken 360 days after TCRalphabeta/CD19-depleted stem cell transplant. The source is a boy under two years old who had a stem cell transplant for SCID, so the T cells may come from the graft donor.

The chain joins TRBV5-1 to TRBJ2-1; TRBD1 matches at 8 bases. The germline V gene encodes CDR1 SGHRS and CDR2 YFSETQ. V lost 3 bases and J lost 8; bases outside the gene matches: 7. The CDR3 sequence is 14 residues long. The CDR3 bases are TGCGCCAGCAGCTGGACAGGGAAGAGCTATGAGCAGTTCTTC. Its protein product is CASSWTGKSYEQFF.

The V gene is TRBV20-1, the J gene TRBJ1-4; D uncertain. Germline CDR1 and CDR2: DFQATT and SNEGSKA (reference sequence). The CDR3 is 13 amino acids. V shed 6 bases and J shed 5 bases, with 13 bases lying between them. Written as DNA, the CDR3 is TGCAGTGCCAGGTCCCGTACAAATGAAAAACTGTTTTTT. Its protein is CSARSRTNEKLFF.

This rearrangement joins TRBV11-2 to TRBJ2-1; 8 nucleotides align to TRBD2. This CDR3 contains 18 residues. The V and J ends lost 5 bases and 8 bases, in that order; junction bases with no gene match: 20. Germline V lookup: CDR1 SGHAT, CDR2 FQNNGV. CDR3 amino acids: CASSRARWGLGTFHEQFF. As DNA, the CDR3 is TGTGCCAGCAGCCGGGCTAGGTGGGGACTAGGGACCTTCCATGAGCAGTTCTTC.

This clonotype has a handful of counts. CDR3 in DNA: TGTGCCAGCAGCCGACAGGGGAAAGGCTATGGCTACACCTTC. This codes for CASSRQGKGYGYTF. J is TRBJ1-2 and V is TRBV28; TRBD1 matches 8 bases. CDR1 MDHEN and CDR2 SYDVKM come from the germline V gene. The CDR3 consists of 14 residues. After removal of 6 bases from V and 4 bases from J, the junction contained 7 bases not matched to a gene.

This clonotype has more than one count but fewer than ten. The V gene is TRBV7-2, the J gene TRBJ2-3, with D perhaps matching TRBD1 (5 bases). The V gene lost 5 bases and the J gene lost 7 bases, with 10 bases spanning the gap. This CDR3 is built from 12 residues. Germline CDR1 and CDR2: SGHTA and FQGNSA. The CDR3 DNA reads TGTGCCAGCAGCCGGCAGGGTTATACGCAGTATTTT. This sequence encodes CASSRQGYTQYF.

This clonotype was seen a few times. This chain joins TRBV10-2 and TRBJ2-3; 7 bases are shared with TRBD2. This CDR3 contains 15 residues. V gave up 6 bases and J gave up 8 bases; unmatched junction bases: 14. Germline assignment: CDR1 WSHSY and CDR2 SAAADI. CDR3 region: CASSPTSPQSGTQYF. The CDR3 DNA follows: TGCGCCAGCAGCCCGACTAGCCCCCAAAGTGGTACGCAGTATTTT.

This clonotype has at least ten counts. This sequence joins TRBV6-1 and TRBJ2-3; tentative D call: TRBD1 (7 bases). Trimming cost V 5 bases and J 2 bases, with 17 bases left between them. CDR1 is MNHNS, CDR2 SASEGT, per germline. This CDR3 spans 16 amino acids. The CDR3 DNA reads TGTGCCAGCAGTCGACAGGGTCCGGGGGCCACAGATACGCAGTATTTT. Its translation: CASSRQGPGATDTQYF.

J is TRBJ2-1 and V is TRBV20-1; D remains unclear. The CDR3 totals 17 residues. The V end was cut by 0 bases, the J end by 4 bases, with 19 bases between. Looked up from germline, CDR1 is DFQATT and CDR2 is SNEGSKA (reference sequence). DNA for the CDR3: TGCAGTGCTAGAGATCGATTTGACCCACACTCTTACAATGAGCAGTTCTTC. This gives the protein CSARDRFDPHSYNEQFF.